Below are 29 T cell receptor beta chains sequenced from a single sample in a study of blood T cell repertoires in COVID-19. TCRdb's copy holds only in-frame clones and misses some; the assay was immunoSEQ multiplex PCR. Among roughly 92,000 clones, almost 90% were seen once, and the ten largest hold roughly 4.5%. The specimen was peripheral blood. These receptors all stem from an elderly woman with active or convalescent COVID-19.

This sequence joins TRBV3-1 (or the pseudogene TRBV3-2) and TRBJ1-2, with D tentatively TRBD1 (5 bases). The CDR3 length is 15 residues. CDR1 is LGHDT and CDR2 is YNNKEL in the germline V gene (reference sequence). The V gene lost 0 bases and the J gene lost 8 bases, with 16 bases spanning the gap. The CDR3 bases are TGTGCCAGCAGCCAAGATCTAGGAGCGGAGGGGGGCTACACCTTC. Translation: CASSQDLGAEGGYTF.

In DNA form, the CDR3 reads TGTGCCAGCTCACCACCGACGGGTGGAAACACCATATATTTT. It specifies CASSPPTGGNTIYF. The V and J genes are TRBV18 and TRBJ1-3; the D is unclear. The V gene lost 0 bases and the J gene lost 3 bases, with 6 bases spanning the gap. This CDR3 contains 14 residues. Germline values: CDR1 KGHSH, CDR2 LQKENI.

J is TRBJ2-1 and V is TRBV9, with 12 bases that match TRBD2. The CDR3 runs 16 residues. With 0 bases clipped from V and 9 bases from J, the junction kept 7 bases outside the gene matches. Germline V lookup: CDR1 SGDLS, CDR2 YYNGEE. DNA of the CDR3: TGTGCCAGCAGCGTAGGACTAGCGGGAGATCCCGGTGAGCAGTTCTTC. Translated, it gives CASSVGLAGDPGEQFF. Together with reference TRBV9 and TRBJ2-1, the CDR3 gives the full variable domain: DSGVTQTPKHLITATGQRVTLRCSPRSGDLSVYWYQQSLDQGLQFLIQYYNGEERAKGNILERFSAQQFPDLHSELNLSSLELGDSALYFCASSVGLAGDPGEQFFGPGTRLTVL.

This clone was seen a single time. CDR3 amino acids: CASSLPPDEQFF. Written as DNA, the CDR3 is TGTGCCAGCAGTCTCCCCCCCGATGAGCAGTTCTTC. The chain is built from TRBV28 and TRBJ2-1, with no clear D. The germline V gene encodes CDR1 MDHEN and CDR2 SYDVKM. This CDR3 has 12 amino acids. V gave up 5 bases and J gave up 8 bases, with 10 bases separating them.

V is TRBV2 and J is TRBJ1-1; D unresolved. CDR1 is SNHLY and CDR2 is FYNNEI in the germline V gene. Trimming removed 11 bases at V and 1 base at J, with 14 bases between. The CDR3 totals 13 residues. The CDR3 nucleotides read TGTGCCCCCACGGCGGGAAGGAACACTGAAGCTTTCTTT. This gives the protein CAPTAGRNTEAFF.

This chain uses TRBV9 with TRBJ2-7, with D possibly matching TRBD2 (5 bases). Trimming removed 0 bases from V and 1 base from J, with 8 bases in between. Looked up from germline, CDR1 is SGDLS and CDR2 is YYNGEE. The CDR3 has 14 amino acids. The chain's CDR3 is CASSVDGSSYEQYF. Written as DNA, the CDR3 is TGTGCCAGCAGCGTAGATGGGAGTTCCTACGAGCAGTACTTC.

This clone was observed a handful of times. J is TRBJ2-4 and V is TRBV5-3, with TRBD1 identical over 9 bases. TRBV5-3 is designated an ORF whose function remains uncertain. Losses at the gene ends were 0 bases for V and 2 bases for J; bases not matched to a gene: 6. This CDR3 is 17 amino acids long. CDR3 protein: CARSLAIQGATKNIQYF. DNA of the CDR3: TGTGCCAGAAGCTTGGCCATACAGGGGGCTACCAAAAACATTCAGTACTTC.

The chain recombines TRBV28 with TRBJ1-1; D gene ambiguous. CDR3 size: 13 residues. CDR1 is MDHEN, CDR2 SYDVKM, per germline. V lost 6 bases to trimming and J lost 4 bases, with 12 bases between them. Here the CDR3 DNA reads TGTGCCAGCAGCTCACCAGGATTCACTGAAGCTTTCTTT. It encodes CASSSPGFTEAFF. Together with reference TRBV28 and TRBJ1-1, the CDR3 gives the full variable domain: DVKVTQSSRYLVKRTGEKVFLECVQDMDHENMFWYRQDPGLGLRLIYFSYDVKMKEKGDIPEGYSVSREKKERFSLILESASTNQTSMYLCASSSPGFTEAFFGQGTRLTVV.

This sequence joins TRBV4-3 and TRBJ2-1; no reliable D call. The CDR3 has 16 residues. With 0 bases removed from V and 0 bases from J, the gap between germline ends came to 9 bases. Per the germline V gene, CDR1 is LGHNA and CDR2 is YSLEER. CDR3: CASSQESSNSYNEQFF. The CDR3 bases are TGCGCCAGCAGCCAAGAGAGTTCAAACTCCTACAATGAGCAGTTCTTC.

V usage is TRBV7-3 and J usage is TRBJ1-1, with 9 positions matching TRBD1. The CDR3 loop spans 15 amino acids. CDR1 is SGHTA and CDR2 is FQGTGA in the germline V gene. V dropped 4 bases and J dropped 6; count of bases not matched to a gene: 9. The CDR3 reads CASSSRDRVAAEAFF. CDR3 nucleotides: TGTGCCAGCAGCTCACGGGACAGGGTAGCGGCTGAAGCTTTCTTT.

This clone has only one observation. The genes are TRBV11-2 and TRBJ1-1; D ambiguous. The CDR3 sequence is 13 residues long. The ends were cut back, 1 base at V and 7 bases at J, with 10 bases in the middle. CDR1 is SGHAT, CDR2 FQNNGV, per germline. The chain's CDR3 is CASSLVARGEAFF. The CDR3 DNA is TGTGCCAGCAGCTTAGTCGCCCGAGGTGAAGCTTTCTTT.

The chain uses TRBV12-3 or TRBV12-4 and TRBJ2-7, with 8 bases that match TRBD2. The CDR3 is 13 residues long. With V trimmed by 5 bases and J by 3 bases, 3 bases remained unmatched. CDR3 region: CASSRTSNYEQYF. CDR3 DNA sequence: TGTGCCAGCAGTAGGACTAGCAACTACGAGCAGTACTTC.

The V call is TRBV7-2, the J call TRBJ1-6; TRBD1 is a possible D gene (6 bases). The CDR3 length is 14 residues. V lost 1 base to trimming and J lost 13 bases, with 14 bases between them. The germline V gene has CDR1 SGHTA and CDR2 FQGNSA. In DNA form, the CDR3 reads TGTGCCAGCAGCTTAGACCCCACACAGGGTCCCCTCCACTTT. Protein sequence: CASSLDPTQGPLHF.

The J gene is TRBJ2-2, the V gene TRBV5-4; 15 nucleotides agree with TRBD2. The V gene end was trimmed by 4 bases and the J gene end by 7 bases; junction bases not matched to a gene: 8. From germline, CDR1 is SGHNT and CDR2 YYREEE (reference sequence). This CDR3 has 17 residues. Here the CDR3 DNA reads TGTGCCAGCAGCCAGGGACTAGCGGGAGGACAGGTCGGGGAGCTGTTTTTT. Translation: CASSQGLAGGQVGELFF.

This chain links TRBV12-3 or TRBV12-4 with TRBJ1-2; no clear D. The ends were cut back, 5 bases at V and 3 bases at J, with 10 bases in the middle. The CDR3 has 13 amino acids. CDR3 in amino acids: CASSPGDYYGYTF. CDR3 in DNA: TGTGCCAGCAGTCCCGGGGATTACTATGGCTACACCTTC.

In nucleotides, the CDR3 is TGTGCCAGCAGCTTGGATGGACAGGGGAACACTGAAGCTTTCTTT. Translating it yields CASSLDGQGNTEAFF. The V gene is TRBV5-5, the J gene TRBJ1-1, with TRBD1 identical over 8 bases. This CDR3 has 15 amino acids. V was pared by 0 bases and J by 1 base, with 2 bases of the junction left unmatched. Germline V lookup: CDR1 SGHKS, CDR2 YYEKEE (reference sequence).

In this sample, this clone turned up once. The chain uses TRBV19 and TRBJ1-6; D gene unclear. The CDR3 length is 16 residues. CDR1 LNHDA and CDR2 SQIVND come from the germline V gene (reference sequence). Trimming removed 6 bases from V and 3 bases from J, with 15 bases in between. The CDR3 DNA reads as TGTGCCAGTAGCCATGCCTCACTCGTCTATAATTCACCCCTCCACTTT. Translated: CASSHASLVYNSPLHF.

V is TRBV10-3 and J is TRBJ2-2; D is perhaps TRBD2 (5 bases). The length of the CDR3 is 14 residues. Germline CDR1 and CDR2: ENHRY and SYGVKD. V shed 6 bases and J shed 2 bases, with 10 bases lying between them. Here the CDR3 reads CAISPGINTGELFF. The CDR3 nucleotides are TGTGCCATCAGCCCGGGGATTAACACCGGGGAGCTGTTTTTT.

V is TRBV28 and J is TRBJ2-7, with TRBD1 as a possible D gene (5 bases). V was clipped by 8 bases and J by 0 bases, with 11 bases between them. The germline V gene encodes CDR1 MDHEN and CDR2 SYDVKM. The CDR3 sequence is 13 residues long. The chain's CDR3 is CASGAESSYEQYF. CDR3 in DNA: TGTGCCAGCGGGGCGGAAAGCTCCTACGAGCAGTACTTC.

In nucleotides, the CDR3 is TGTGCCAGCAGCTTAAGGGACAGGGGTGAAGCTTTCTTT. This sequence encodes CASSLRDRGEAFF. The V gene is TRBV7-9, the J gene TRBJ1-1; 10 positions agree with TRBD1. Germline-derived CDR1 and CDR2 are SEHNR and FQNEAQ (reference sequence). V lost 2 bases to trimming and J lost 7 bases; unmatched junction nucleotides: 1. This CDR3 is built from 13 residues.

The CDR3 loop reads CASSLSRLPSIQYF. DNA of the CDR3: TGTGCCAGCAGTTTATCTCGACTTCCCAGCATTCAGTACTTC. The V gene is TRBV28, the J gene TRBJ2-4; D remains unclear. The CDR3 runs to 14 residues. CDR1 is MDHEN and CDR2 is SYDVKM in the germline V gene. The V end was cut by 1 base, the J end by 9 bases, with 13 bases between. Full variable domain (missing parts from reference TRBV28 and TRBJ2-4): DVKVTQSSRYLVKRTGEKVFLECVQDMDHENMFWYRQDPGLGLRLIYFSYDVKMKEKGDIPEGYSVSREKKERFSLILESASTNQTSMYLCASSLSRLPSIQYFGAGTRLSVL.

The chain links TRBV5-4 to TRBJ2-7, with TRBD2 matching over 7 bases. Germline loops: CDR1 SGHNT, CDR2 YYREEE (reference sequence). The V segment lost 0 bases and the J segment 2 bases; nucleotides outside the gene matches: 8. This CDR3 contains 16 residues. The DNA for the CDR3 is TGTGCCAGCAGCTTGGCCGGGGCGGGAGCAGCCTACGAGCAGTACTTC. Translation gives CASSLAGAGAAYEQYF.

The V and J genes are TRBV19 and TRBJ2-7; TRBD1 matches at 10 bases. This CDR3 region has 14 residues. V gave up 4 bases and J gave up 6 bases; unmatched junction bases: 6. The germline V gene encodes CDR1 LNHDA and CDR2 SQIVND (reference sequence). DNA of the CDR3: TGTGCCAGTAGTAAGACCGGGACAGGGGTCGAGCAGTACTTC. This sequence encodes CASSKTGTGVEQYF.

V gene TRBV5-1 combines with J gene TRBJ1-2, with D maybe TRBD1 (5 bases). Trimming shortened V by 1 base and J by 8 bases, and 21 bases separated the two germline ends. There are 16 residues in the CDR3. CDR1 is SGHRS and CDR2 is YFSETQ in the germline V gene. The CDR3 coding sequence is TGCGCCAGCAGCTTGAATTTGGGCAGGGAACTCGACGGCTACACCTTC. It encodes CASSLNLGRELDGYTF.

This rearrangement joins TRBV12-5 to TRBJ2-5; D is possibly TRBD2 (7 bases). V gave up 3 bases and J gave up 5 bases, with 13 bases separating them. CDR1 and CDR2 from the germline V gene are LGHNT and FRNRAP. There are 14 residues in the CDR3. Here the CDR3 DNA reads TGTGCTAGTGGTTTAGGGGGGGCGAGTGAGACCCAGTACTTC. It codes for CASGLGGASETQYF.

The chain joins TRBV2 to TRBJ1-5, with 7 bases identical to TRBD1. CDR1 and CDR2 (germline): SNHLY, FYNNEI. CDR3 length equals 14 residues. After removal of 2 bases from V and 5 bases from J, the junction contained 3 bases not matched to a gene. DNA of the CDR3: TGTGCCAGCAGTGAATCAGGGGGTCATCAGCCCCAGCATTTT. This encodes CASSESGGHQPQHF. Drawing the rest from reference TRBV2 and TRBJ1-5, the complete variable domain is EPEVTQTPSHQVTQMGQEVILRCVPISNHLYFYWYRQILGQKVEFLVSFYNNEISEKSEIFDDQFSVERPDGSNFTLKIRSTKLEDSAMYFCASSESGGHQPQHFGDGTRLSIL.

This clone was seen many times. This chain joins TRBV6-2 or TRBV6-3 and TRBJ2-7; TRBD2 is a possible D gene (6 bases). Germline CDR1 and CDR2: MNHEY and SVGEGT. The ends were cut back, 4 bases at V and 2 bases at J, with 21 bases in the middle. CDR3 length equals 17 residues. CDR3 amino acids: CASSSRISLAATYEQYF. CDR3 sequence (DNA): TGTGCCAGCAGTTCTCGAATCTCACTAGCCGCCACCTACGAGCAGTACTTC.

J is TRBJ2-7 and V is TRBV9; D perhaps matches TRBD1 (6 bases). The CDR3 contains 14 residues. V lost 0 bases and J 1 base, leaving 8 bases between the germline ends. Germline-derived CDR1 and CDR2 are SGDLS and YYNGEE. CDR3 coding DNA: TGTGCCAGCAGCGTAGCAGGGGCTTCCTACGAGCAGTACTTC. Its protein is CASSVAGASYEQYF.

This chain links TRBV27 with TRBJ1-2, with 9 nucleotides matching TRBD1. The CDR3 sequence is 15 residues long. V lost 7 bases, J lost 4 bases, and 10 bases stayed unmatched. Per the germline V gene, CDR1 is MNHEY and CDR2 is SMNVEV (reference sequence). The CDR3 sequence is CASTTPGTGFYGYTF. The CDR3 nucleotides read TGTGCCAGCACTACGCCCGGGACAGGGTTCTATGGCTACACCTTC.